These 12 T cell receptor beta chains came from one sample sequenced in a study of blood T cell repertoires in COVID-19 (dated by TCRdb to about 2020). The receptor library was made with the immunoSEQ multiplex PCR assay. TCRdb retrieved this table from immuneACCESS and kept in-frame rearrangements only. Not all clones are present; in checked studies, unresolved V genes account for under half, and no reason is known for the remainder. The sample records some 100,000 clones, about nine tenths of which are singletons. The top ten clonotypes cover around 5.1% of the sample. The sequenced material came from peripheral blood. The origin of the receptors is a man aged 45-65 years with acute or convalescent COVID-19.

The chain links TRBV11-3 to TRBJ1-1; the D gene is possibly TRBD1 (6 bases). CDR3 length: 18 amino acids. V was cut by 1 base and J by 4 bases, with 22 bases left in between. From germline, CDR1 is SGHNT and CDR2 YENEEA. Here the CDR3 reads CASSLGLGGGRIATEAFF. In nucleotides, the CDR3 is TGTGCCAGCAGCTTAGGTTTAGGGGGGGGGCGCATCGCCACTGAAGCTTTCTTT.

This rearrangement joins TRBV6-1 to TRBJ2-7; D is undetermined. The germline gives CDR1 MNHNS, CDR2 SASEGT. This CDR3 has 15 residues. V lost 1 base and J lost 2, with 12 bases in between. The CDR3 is CASSEGAGLTYEQYF. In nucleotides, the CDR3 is TGTGCCAGCAGTGAAGGGGCAGGATTGACCTACGAGCAGTACTTC.

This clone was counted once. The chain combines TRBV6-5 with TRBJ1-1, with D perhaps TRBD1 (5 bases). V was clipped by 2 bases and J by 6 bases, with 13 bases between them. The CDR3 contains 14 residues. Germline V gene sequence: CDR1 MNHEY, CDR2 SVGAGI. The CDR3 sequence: CASSYAAGTAEAFF. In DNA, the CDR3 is TGTGCCAGCAGTTACGCTGCGGGGACCGCTGAAGCTTTCTTT.

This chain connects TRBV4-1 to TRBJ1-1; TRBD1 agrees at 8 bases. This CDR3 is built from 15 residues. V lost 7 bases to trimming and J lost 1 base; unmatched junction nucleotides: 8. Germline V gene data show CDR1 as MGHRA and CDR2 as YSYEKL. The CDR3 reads CASNGRQGANTEAFF. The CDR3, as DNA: TGCGCCAGCAATGGGCGCCAGGGGGCGAACACTGAAGCTTTCTTT.

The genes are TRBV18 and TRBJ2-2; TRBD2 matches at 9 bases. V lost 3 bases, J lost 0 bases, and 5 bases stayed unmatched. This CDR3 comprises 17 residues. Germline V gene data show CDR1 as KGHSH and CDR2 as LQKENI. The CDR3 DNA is TGTGCCAGCTCACCGGACCGACTAGCGGCGAACACCGGGGAGCTGTTTTTT. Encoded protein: CASSPDRLAANTGELFF.

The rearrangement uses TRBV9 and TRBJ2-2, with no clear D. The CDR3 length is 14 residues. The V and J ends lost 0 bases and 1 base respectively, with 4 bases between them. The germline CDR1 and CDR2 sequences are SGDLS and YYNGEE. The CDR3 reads CASSVVLNTGELFF. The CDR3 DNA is TGTGCCAGCAGCGTAGTCCTGAACACCGGGGAGCTGTTTTTT.

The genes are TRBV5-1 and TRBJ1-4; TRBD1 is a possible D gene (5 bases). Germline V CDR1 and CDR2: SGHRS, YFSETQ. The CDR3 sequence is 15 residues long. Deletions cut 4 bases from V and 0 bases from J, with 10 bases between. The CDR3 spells CASSGQTATNEKLFF. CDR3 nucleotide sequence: TGCGCCAGCAGCGGCCAGACAGCAACTAATGAAAAACTGTTTTTT.

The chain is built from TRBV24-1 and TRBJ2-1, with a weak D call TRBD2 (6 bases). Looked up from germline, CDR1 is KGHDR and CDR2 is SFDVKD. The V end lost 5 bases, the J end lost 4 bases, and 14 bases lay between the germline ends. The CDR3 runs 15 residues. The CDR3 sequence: CATSVGGTLYNEQFF. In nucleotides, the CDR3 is TGTGCCACCAGTGTGGGGGGAACCTTGTACAATGAGCAGTTCTTC.

CDR3 bases: TGTGCCTGGAGGATAACGGTGATGGACACTGAAGCTTTCTTT. It codes for CAWRITVMDTEAFF. This chain connects TRBV30 to TRBJ1-1; D call uncertain. CDR1 is GTSNPN, CDR2 SVGIG, per germline (reference sequence). Trimming pared 3 bases from V and 3 bases from J, leaving 14 bases between. The CDR3 totals 14 residues. Full variable domain (rest looked up from reference TRBV30 and TRBJ1-1): SQTIHQWPATLVQPVGSPLSLECTVEGTSNPNLYWYRQAAGRGLQLLFYSVGIGQISSEVPQNLSASRPQDRQFILSSKKLLLSDSGFYLCAWRITVMDTEAFFGQGTRLTVV.

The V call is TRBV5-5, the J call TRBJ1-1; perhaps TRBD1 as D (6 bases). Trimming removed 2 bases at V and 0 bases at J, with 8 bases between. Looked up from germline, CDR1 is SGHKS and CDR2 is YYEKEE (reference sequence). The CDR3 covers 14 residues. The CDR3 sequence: CASSFGTMNTEAFF. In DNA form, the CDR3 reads TGTGCCAGCAGCTTCGGGACAATGAACACTGAAGCTTTCTTT.

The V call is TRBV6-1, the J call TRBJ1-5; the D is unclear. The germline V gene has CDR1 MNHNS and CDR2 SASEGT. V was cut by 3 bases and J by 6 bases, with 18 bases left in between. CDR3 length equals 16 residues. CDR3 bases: TGTGCCAGCAGTGACACGCTCCGACAAGAGTCTCAGCCCCAGCATTTT. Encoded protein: CASSDTLRQESQPQHF.

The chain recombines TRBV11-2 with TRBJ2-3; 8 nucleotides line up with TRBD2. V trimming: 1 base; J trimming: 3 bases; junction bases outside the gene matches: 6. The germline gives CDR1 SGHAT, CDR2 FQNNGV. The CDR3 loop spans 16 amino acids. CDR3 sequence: CASSLAMSGGTDTQYF. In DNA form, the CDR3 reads TGTGCCAGCAGCTTAGCCATGAGCGGGGGAACAGATACGCAGTATTTT.